Listed here is a single T cell receptor beta chain. The antigen remains unidentified. The conserved phenylalanine or tryptophan normally closing the CDR3 is absent here, so this likely arose from a read error. The DNA is left out, because the CDR3 cannot be placed on it with certainty; the CDR3 is given as TCRdb lists it. The germline V gene encodes CDR1 MDHEN and CDR2 SYDVKM. The CDR3 sequence runs 13 residues, both termini included. TCRdb keeps only in-frame clones here, not all; method: immunoSEQ multiplex PCR. The table includes about 3,300 clones, 80% to 85% detected once. Time point denoted: 4-8 weeks after completion of therapy. The source of the sample is a study of T cell therapy after organ transplantation. Study as a whole: About 75% of the ten patients were clinical responders. 4 to 8 weeks after therapy completion, short-term post-therapy blood was collected.

The genes are TRBV28 and TRBJ1-2; the DNA was not compared with TRBD1, the D call given in the table. The source of this sequence is a human patient who had received a solid organ transplant and had CMV disease. Some T cells may have originated in the graft donor. Source: CD8+ T cells from blood, taken after autologous CMV-specific T cell therapy. Here the CDR3 reads CASSLYQGPTFFP.